Sequencing of this T cell receptor (beta chain) was carried out in a study of T cells of healthy individuals. A single record per CDR3 protein comes from TCRdb applying MiXCR to the 5' RACE reads. The repertoire consists of 90,000 to 100,000 distinct CDR3 sequences, with approximately 16% occurring once and the leading ten covering 6.2%. CDR3 length equals 14 residues. V was shortened by 2 bases and J by 3 bases, with 11 bases between the two germline ends. Germline-derived CDR1 and CDR2 are DFQATT and SNEGSKA (reference sequence). This receptor was obtained from a human donor in good health. The chain employs TRBV20-1 and TRBJ2-1; D may be TRBD1 (6 bases). In DNA, the CDR3 is TGCAGTGCTAGAATAGGGGGAAGCTACAATGAGCAGTTCTTC. Amino acid sequence: CSARIGGSYNEQFF.